This TCR beta chain derives from a study of T-cell memory formation after mild COVID-19. TCRdb passed the 5' RACE reads through MiXCR, listing each CDR3 protein once. The table shows fewer than 600,000 distinct CDR3 sequences, with about 20% occurring only once. This CDR3 has 17 residues. Germline loops: CDR1 MNHEY, CDR2 SVGEGT. V shed 6 bases and J shed 5 bases, with 25 bases lying between them. The receptor comes from an adult woman who had mild COVID-19 (a few samples of this study predate the infection). Cell type and time point are not known. The V call is TRBV6-2 or TRBV6-3, the J call TRBJ2-5; possible D gene TRBD1, 6 bases. The sequencing sample was made of PBMCs or a T cell subset sorted from them (not recorded which). CDR3: CASSYEIGQILPETQYF. CDR3 nucleotide sequence: TGTGCCAGCAGCTACGAAATAGGACAGATTCTCCCCGAGACCCAGTACTTC.